The text below deals with one TCR beta chain. Its specificity is not known. The sample belongs to a study of shared clonotypes between healthy human individuals. Naive-designated CD8 cells lacked CD45RO, were positively enriched for CCR7, and omitted terminally differentiated effector memory CD45RA+ cells. Donation came from healthy HIV-negative adults that had no recent acute infections or vaccinations. In the authors' methods: Junction-only sequences without quality scores came from ImmunoSEQ, so filtering differed. This table comes from immunoSEQ multiplex PCR, and its TCRdb copy is limited to in-frame clones, with some not included. That table gives V, J and clone size, and the DNA gave D and trimming. The sample records 660,000 or so clones, approximately 96% being singletons. CDR1 SGHTA and CDR2 FQGTGA come from the germline V gene. The CDR3 runs to 17 residues. V lost 0 bases to trimming and J lost 1 base; unmatched junction nucleotides: 5.

The study, taken as a whole, reports: A few donors had 5% to 6.5% of their naive CD4 clonotypes in common.

Material: naive CD8+ T cells sorted from blood. This rearrangement joins TRBV7-3 to TRBJ2-1, with 8 bases fitting TRBD1. The receptor was derived from a woman aged 30 to 39 in good health. The CDR3 reads CASSLTANRGSYNEQFF. The CDR3 DNA sequence: TGTGCCAGCAGCTTAACGGCAAACAGGGGGTCCTACAATGAGCAGTTCTTC. The full variable domain, in which reference TRBV7-3 and TRBJ2-1 provide the parts outside the CDR3, is GAGVSQTPSNKVTEKGKYVELRCDPISGHTALYWYRQSLGQGPEFLIYFQGTGAADDSGLPNDRFFAVRPEGSVSTLKIQRTERGDSAVYLCASSLTANRGSYNEQFFGPGTRLTVL.